This T cell receptor beta chain emerged from a study of OX40 agonist ivuxolimab in advanced cancers. Study background: Patients were 82.7% male with ages about 23 to 79, mean approximately 62.

Notes on the study in general: CD8+ T cells averaged more expanded clones than CD4+.

J gave up 1 base and V 2 bases, and 8 bases lay outside the gene matches. CDR3 length: 17 residues. Per the germline V gene, CDR1 is SGHVS and CDR2 is FQNEAQ. The assay was immunoSEQ multiplex PCR, and TCRdb's table has in-frame clones only and misses some. The repertoire holds some 79,000 clones, with 88% as singletons. A remark on this clone: Its antigen is undetermined.

Sequencing was performed on CD4+ or CD8+ T cells sorted from blood, taken in a trial of the OX40 agonist ivuxolimab. The chain couples TRBV7-8 to TRBJ1-1; 9 bases match TRBD1. This sequence was found in an adult with an advanced solid tumor such as melanoma, head and neck, liver or kidney cancer. The CDR3 nucleotides read TGTGCCAGCAGCTTACGAACAGGGGGCCTAGGGAACACTGAAGCTTTCTTT. Encoded protein: CASSLRTGGLGNTEAFF.